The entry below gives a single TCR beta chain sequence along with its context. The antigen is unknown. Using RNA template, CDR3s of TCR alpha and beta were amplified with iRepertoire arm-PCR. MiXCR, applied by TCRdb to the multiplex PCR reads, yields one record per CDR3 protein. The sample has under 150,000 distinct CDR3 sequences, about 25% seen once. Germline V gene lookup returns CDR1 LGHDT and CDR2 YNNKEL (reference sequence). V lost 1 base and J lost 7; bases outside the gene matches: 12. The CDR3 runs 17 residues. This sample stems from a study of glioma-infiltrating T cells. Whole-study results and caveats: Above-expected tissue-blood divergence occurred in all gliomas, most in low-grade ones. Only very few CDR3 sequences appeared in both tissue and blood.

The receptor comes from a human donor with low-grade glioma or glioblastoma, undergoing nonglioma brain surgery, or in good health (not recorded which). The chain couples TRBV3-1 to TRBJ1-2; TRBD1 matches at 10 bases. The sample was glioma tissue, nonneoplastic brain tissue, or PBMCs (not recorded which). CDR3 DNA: TGTGCCAGCAGCCAAGTGACAGGGGGCAGACATCGAGGTGGCTACACCTTC. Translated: CASSQVTGGRHRGGYTF.